This TCR beta chain was identified in a study of PD-L1 blockade in urothelial cancer. On the study more broadly: Patients' atezolizumab regimen, 1,200 mg intravenously every 3 weeks, began around 2014. Analysis of the blood was performed 3 weeks (second dose) and 6 weeks after treatment start. Among blood samples, the median T cell count was 130,000 to 150,000.

As concerns this clone: The antigen is unknown.

The time point here: peripheral blood 6 weeks after treatment start. The repertoire was sequenced with immunoSEQ multiplex PCR; TCRdb's copy has only in-frame clones and lacks some. The profile shows about 50,000 clones, roughly 84% of them singletons. Study results and limitations: Better progression-free and overall survival followed lower pretreatment blood clonality.

V lost 5 bases and J lost 1, with 8 bases in between. Germline CDR1 and CDR2: MNHEY and SMNVEV (reference sequence). CDR3 length equals 14 residues. The J gene is TRBJ2-2, the V gene TRBV27; D not certain. This material consisted of PBMCs, taken around atezolizumab (anti-PD-L1) treatment. The TCR originated in a man aged 50 to 59 with urothelial cancer. In DNA, the CDR3 is TGTGCCAGCAGTAACATCCTGAACACCGGGGAGCTGTTTTTT. Translated: CASSNILNTGELFF.